The next 31 T cell receptor beta chains were all read from a single sample in a study of cytomegalovirus exposure and HLA in healthy donors. TCRdb's copy holds only in-frame clones and misses some; the assay was immunoSEQ multiplex PCR. The data contain 92,000 or so clones, roughly 97% of them seen just once; the ten biggest clones take up about 0.8%. Sequenced material: PBMCs. These receptors all come from a man between 18 and 35 years old in good health and CMV-seronegative.

The chain combines TRBV28 with TRBJ1-5; 7 bases fit TRBD1. There are 15 residues in the CDR3. V lost 4 bases, J lost 10 bases, and 13 bases stayed unmatched. Germline lookup yields CDR1 MDHEN and CDR2 SYDVKM. The CDR3: CASSSRQGTSGPQHF. As DNA, the CDR3 is TGTGCCAGCAGTTCCCGACAGGGTACAAGTGGACCCCAGCATTTT.

The chain joins TRBV7-2 to TRBJ2-7; 7 nucleotides match TRBD1. The trim removed 3 bases at V and 2 bases at J, leaving 4 bases unmatched. CDR3 length equals 14 residues. Germline assignment: CDR1 SGHTA and CDR2 FQGNSA. CDR3 sequence reads: CASSFYGQAYEQYF. CDR3 sequence (DNA): TGTGCCAGCAGCTTTTACGGACAGGCCTACGAGCAGTACTTC.

This chain joins TRBV11-2 and TRBJ1-2; D is ambiguous. The V gene's germline CDR1 is SGHAT and CDR2 FQNNGV. CDR3 size: 14 residues. Trimming removed 1 base from V and 5 bases from J, with 11 bases in between. This CDR3 reads CASSLGRSGYGYTF. The DNA of the CDR3 is TGTGCCAGCAGCTTAGGCCGGTCTGGTTATGGCTACACCTTC.

The V call is TRBV27, the J call TRBJ1-4; D is perhaps TRBD1 (5 bases). Germline V CDR1 and CDR2: MNHEY, SMNVEV (reference sequence). This CDR3 is 14 amino acids long. V gave up 1 base and J gave up 7 bases, with 10 bases separating them. The CDR3 loop reads CASSLYWRGEKLFF. CDR3 coding DNA: TGTGCCAGCAGTTTATACTGGAGGGGTGAAAAACTGTTTTTT.

V is TRBV29-1 and J is TRBJ2-3; 10 bases fit TRBD2. The junction had 3 bases not matched to a gene; V was cut back by 6 bases and J by 0 bases. Germline CDR1 reads SQVTM; CDR2 reads ANQGSEA. This CDR3 is 14 amino acids long. For the CDR3, the DNA is TGCAGCGTAGGACTAGCGGCTAGCACAGATACGCAGTATTTT. This codes for CSVGLAASTDTQYF.

V is TRBV19 and J is TRBJ2-3; TRBD2 matches 8 bases. This CDR3 region has 14 residues. J gave up 0 bases and V 9 bases, and 5 bases lay outside the gene matches. Germline CDR1 and CDR2: LNHDA and SQIVND (reference sequence). This CDR3 is CASKTSGSTDTQYF. CDR3 sequence (DNA): TGTGCCAGCAAAACTAGCGGTAGCACAGATACGCAGTATTTT.

The chain joins TRBV27 to TRBJ2-3; 13 positions match TRBD2. The CDR3 totals 18 residues. Germline V gives CDR1 MNHEY, CDR2 SMNVEV (reference sequence). The V and J ends lost 3 bases and 2 bases, in that order; junction bases with no gene match: 8. The CDR3 DNA reads TGTGCCAGCAGTTTCTCGGGACTAGCGGGGTCCCTCACAGATACGCAGTATTTT. Its translation is CASSFSGLAGSLTDTQYF.

J is TRBJ2-2 and V is TRBV18; D perhaps matches TRBD1 (5 bases). CDR1 and CDR2 from the germline V gene are KGHSH and LQKENI. Trimming shortened V by 2 bases and J by 1 base, and 8 bases separated the two germline ends. The CDR3 loop spans 15 amino acids. Written as DNA, the CDR3 is TGTGCCAGCTCACCAAGGACAAGGAACACCGGGGAGCTGTTTTTT. Its translation is CASSPRTRNTGELFF.

The chain is built from TRBV5-1 and TRBJ2-1; D is uncertain. This CDR3 has 14 amino acids. Germline CDR1 reads SGHRS; CDR2 reads YFSETQ. The V end was cut by 0 bases, the J end by 8 bases, with 12 bases between. CDR3 in amino acids: CASSLGPQNDEQFF. The CDR3 coding sequence is TGCGCCAGCAGCTTGGGCCCACAGAACGATGAGCAGTTCTTC.

V usage is TRBV5-1 and J usage is TRBJ2-7, with 8 bases lining up with TRBD2. The CDR3 has 16 residues. V dropped 0 bases and J dropped 6; count of bases not matched to a gene: 11. The germline V gene has CDR1 SGHRS and CDR2 YFSETQ. CDR3 region: CASSLASGLGWVEQYF. The DNA for the CDR3 is TGCGCCAGCAGCTTGGCCTCGGGACTAGGATGGGTCGAGCAGTACTTC.

The CDR3 is CASSQSANYGYTF. The CDR3 coding sequence is TGTGCCAGCAGCCAGTCAGCTAACTATGGCTACACCTTC. The V and J genes are TRBV14 and TRBJ1-2; D gene ambiguous. Germline CDR1 is SGHDN and CDR2 is FVKESK. Trimming stripped 3 bases from V and 0 bases from J, with 5 bases between. The CDR3 covers 13 residues.

The rearrangement uses TRBV19 and TRBJ2-3; D possibly corresponds to TRBD1 (6 bases). The CDR3 is 16 amino acids. Trimming shortened V by 5 bases and J by 0 bases, and 15 bases separated the two germline ends. Looked up from germline, CDR1 is LNHDA and CDR2 is SQIVND (reference sequence). In DNA, the CDR3 is TGTGCCAGTAGTTCAGGGGTCTCCGGTAGCACAGATACGCAGTATTTT. Its translation: CASSSGVSGSTDTQYF.

V usage is TRBV19 and J usage is TRBJ1-2; perhaps TRBD1 as D (5 bases). The CDR3 consists of 15 residues. Germline-derived CDR1 and CDR2 are LNHDA and SQIVND (reference sequence). The V gene lost 1 base and the J gene lost 2 bases, with 11 bases spanning the gap. CDR3 nucleotides: TGTGCCAGTAGTATAGCCGCCAGGACAAACTATGGCTACACCTTC. It is translated as CASSIAARTNYGYTF.

The genes are TRBV27 and TRBJ2-3, with D possibly TRBD1 on 6 matching bases. Germline loops: CDR1 MNHEY, CDR2 SMNVEV (reference sequence). Trimming took off 2 bases at V and 2 bases at J, with 26 bases between the two ends. The CDR3 consists of 20 residues. CDR3 DNA sequence: TGTGCCAGCAGTTTAAGGGGGTTACTTACAGGTCGGACCTTCACAGATACGCAGTATTTT. Encoded protein: CASSLRGLLTGRTFTDTQYF.

V and J are TRBV19 and TRBJ2-7; 8 bases fit TRBD2. With 5 bases clipped from V and 1 base from J, the junction kept 7 bases outside the gene matches. The CDR3 is 15 amino acids. Looked up from germline, CDR1 is LNHDA and CDR2 is SQIVND (reference sequence). CDR3 loop: CASSPHGTSSYEQYF. In nucleotides, the CDR3 is TGTGCCAGTAGTCCTCACGGGACTAGTTCCTACGAGCAGTACTTC.

On this clone itself: Germline is not matched at one junction end, which may reflect a read error. The chain links TRBV27 to TRBJ1-2, with TRBD1 as a possible D gene (6 bases). The CDR3 length is 14 residues. Germline V gene sequence: CDR1 MNHEY, CDR2 SMNVEV (reference sequence). The CDR3 here is CASSLQGYNDGYTF. CDR3 coding DNA: TGTGCCAGCAGTCTGCAGGGGTATAACGATGGCTACACCTTC.

This rearrangement joins TRBV19 to TRBJ2-5; TRBD1 agrees at 7 bases. V lost 5 bases to trimming and J lost 5 bases; unmatched junction nucleotides: 5. CDR1 is LNHDA and CDR2 is SQIVND in the germline V gene (reference sequence). The CDR3 has 13 amino acids. The CDR3 nucleotides are TGTGCCAGTAGTGCCGACAGGGAGGAGACCCAGTACTTC. Translating it yields CASSADREETQYF.

V usage is TRBV19 and J usage is TRBJ1-2, with 8 positions matching TRBD1. Per germline, CDR1 LNHDA and CDR2 SQIVND (reference sequence). Losses at the gene ends were 0 bases for V and 0 bases for J; bases not matched to a gene: 9. This CDR3 has 18 amino acids. The chain's CDR3 is CASSIDIGTGEPNYGYTF. The CDR3 bases are TGTGCCAGTAGTATAGATATTGGGACAGGAGAACCTAACTATGGCTACACCTTC.

V is TRBV18 and J is TRBJ1-1; D gene uncertain. The length of the CDR3 is 14 residues. V gave up 2 bases and J gave up 3 bases, with 10 bases separating them. Germline V lookup: CDR1 KGHSH, CDR2 LQKENI. DNA for the CDR3: TGTGCCAGCTCACCAAGTGGAGGATACACTGAAGCTTTCTTT. Encoded protein: CASSPSGGYTEAFF.

The J gene is TRBJ2-5, the V gene TRBV11-3; D remains unclear. Germline V gene sequence: CDR1 SGHNT, CDR2 YENEEA. The CDR3 totals 16 residues. Trimming pared 2 bases from V and 5 bases from J, leaving 18 bases between. CDR3 nucleotide sequence: TGTGCCAGCAGCTTAAGCGTGGCGGATAAGTGGGAGACCCAGTACTTC. Protein sequence: CASSLSVADKWETQYF.

V and J are TRBV9 and TRBJ2-7; 10 nucleotides agree with TRBD1. V lost 3 bases and J lost 3; bases outside the gene matches: 6. The CDR3 has 15 amino acids. Germline V gene lookup returns CDR1 SGDLS and CDR2 YYNGEE. CDR3 loop: CASSAEDRGGYEQYF. Here the CDR3 DNA reads TGTGCCAGCAGCGCCGAGGACAGGGGGGGCTACGAGCAGTACTTC.

The J gene is TRBJ1-2, the V gene TRBV28; D is ambiguous. Germline CDR1 and CDR2: MDHEN and SYDVKM. V lost 6 bases to trimming and J lost 3 bases, with 8 bases between them. This CDR3 is 12 amino acids long. CDR3 sequence: CASSPSHYGYTF. In DNA, the CDR3 is TGTGCCAGCAGCCCCTCCCACTATGGCTACACCTTC.

Here the CDR3 DNA reads TGTGCCAGCAGCCTCCTCTTCTACGAGCAGTACTTC. It codes for CASSLLFYEQYF. The J gene is TRBJ2-7, the V gene TRBV7-2; unclear D gene. The germline CDR1 and CDR2 sequences are SGHTA and FQGNSA. This CDR3 region has 12 residues. Trimming took off 5 bases at V and 3 bases at J, with 8 bases between the two ends.

The chain carries TRBV5-1 and TRBJ2-1; 9 positions match TRBD2. CDR3 length: 17 amino acids. The germline CDR1 and CDR2 sequences are SGHRS and YFSETQ. The V and J ends lost 4 bases and 2 bases, in that order; junction bases with no gene match: 10. The CDR3 nucleotides read TGCGCCAGCAGCCCAAAGAAGACTAGCGGAACCTACAATGAGCAGTTCTTC. Translating gives CASSPKKTSGTYNEQFF.

V and J are TRBV29-1 and TRBJ2-5; 8 bases align to TRBD1. Germline loops: CDR1 SQVTM, CDR2 ANQGSEA. With 6 bases clipped from V and 4 bases from J, the junction kept 7 bases outside the gene matches. The CDR3 extends over 13 amino acids. Here the CDR3 DNA reads TGCAGCGTATGGACAGGGATGGGAGAGACCCAGTACTTC. It yields the protein CSVWTGMGETQYF.

The genes are TRBV6-1 and TRBJ2-7; perhaps TRBD1 as D (5 bases). V lost 3 bases, J lost 9 bases, and 18 bases lay in between. The CDR3 extends over 14 amino acids. Looked up from germline, CDR1 is MNHNS and CDR2 is SASEGT. The CDR3 here is CASSEVGPPGRQYV. The DNA of the CDR3 is TGTGCCAGCAGTGAGGTGGGGCCCCCGGGTAGGCAGTACGTC.

J is TRBJ1-4 and V is TRBV11-3; D possibly corresponds to TRBD1 (6 bases). The CDR3 length is 16 residues. Between the trimmed V and J ends, which lost 3 bases and 4 bases, there was a span of 15 bases. Germline-derived CDR1 and CDR2 are SGHNT and YENEEA. In DNA, the CDR3 is TGTGCCAGCAGCTTCGGGCAGGGGCCAAATAATGAAAAACTGTTTTTT. It translates to CASSFGQGPNNEKLFF.

The chain uses TRBV7-2 and TRBJ2-3; a weak D match, TRBD2 (5 bases). This CDR3 region has 12 residues. V was clipped by 10 bases and J by 6 bases, with 14 bases between them. CDR1 is SGHTA, CDR2 FQGNSA, per germline. CDR3 sequence reads: CATSGFRDTQYF. The CDR3 DNA reads as TGTGCCACCTCGGGGTTTAGGGATACGCAGTATTTT.

The rearrangement links TRBV5-4 to TRBJ1-1, with D uncertain. Trimming removed 1 base from V and 1 base from J, with 2 bases in between. Germline V CDR1 and CDR2: SGHNT, YYREEE (reference sequence). The length of the CDR3 is 12 residues. Here the CDR3 DNA reads TGTGCCAGCAGCTTGCGGAACACTGAAGCTTTCTTT. Translated, it gives CASSLRNTEAFF.

The chain is built from TRBV27 and TRBJ1-2, with 7 bases fitting TRBD1. V shed 3 bases, J shed 7 bases, and the junction held 5 bases outside the gene matches. This CDR3 region has 13 residues. In germline, CDR1 is MNHEY, CDR2 SMNVEV (reference sequence). The CDR3 DNA sequence: TGTGCCAGCAGTTTTAAGGGGGCTTTTGGCTACACCTTC. Protein product: CASSFKGAFGYTF.

The chain links TRBV6-1 to TRBJ2-2, with D perhaps TRBD1 (5 bases). There are 14 residues in the CDR3. The V end was cut by 5 bases, the J end by 3 bases, with 10 bases between. CDR1 MNHNS and CDR2 SASEGT come from the germline V gene. The chain's CDR3 is CASSLDTHTGELFF. Here the CDR3 DNA reads TGTGCCAGCAGTCTGGACACCCACACCGGGGAGCTGTTTTTT.